One sample yielded the 25 T cell receptor beta chains listed below, sequenced in a study of blood T cell repertoires in COVID-19. Data came from immunoSEQ multiplex PCR; TCRdb stores just in-frame clones and leaves some out. The sample yields around 80,000 clones, about 86% seen once. Sequenced sample: peripheral blood. These TCRs come from a woman older than 75 with acute or convalescent COVID-19.

This clone has more than one count but fewer than ten. The V call is TRBV5-6, the J call TRBJ2-7; 8 bases agree with TRBD1. The ends lost 6 bases at V and 5 bases at J; junction bases unmatched: 4. Per germline, CDR1 SGHDT and CDR2 YYEEEE. The CDR3 is 12 residues long. The CDR3 region is CASTETGDEQYF. The CDR3 region has the DNA TGTGCCAGCACAGAGACAGGGGACGAGCAGTACTTC.

This rearrangement joins TRBV4-3 to TRBJ2-2; 7 bases map to TRBD2. The germline CDR1 and CDR2 sequences are LGHNA and YSLEER. This CDR3 has 16 amino acids. V was pared by 3 bases and J by 0 bases, with 4 bases of the junction left unmatched. This CDR3 reads CASSQSRGANTGELFF. The CDR3 DNA reads as TGCGCCAGCAGCCAGAGCCGGGGGGCGAACACCGGGGAGCTGTTTTTT.

The table lists this clone with a count of one. The chain links TRBV6-5 to TRBJ1-4; TRBD1 matches 8 bases. Per germline, CDR1 MNHEY and CDR2 SVGAGI. V shed 4 bases and J 8 bases; nucleotides not matched to a gene: 9. The CDR3 loop spans 15 amino acids. The DNA for the CDR3 is TGTGCCAGCAGTTTTTCCGGGACAGGAGAAGAAAAACTGTTTTTT. Translation: CASSFSGTGEEKLFF.

This sequence joins TRBV9 and TRBJ2-2; a possible D gene is TRBD1 (6 bases). Germline V gene sequence: CDR1 SGDLS, CDR2 YYNGEE. The CDR3 has 13 residues. V lost 4 bases and J 7 bases, leaving 11 bases between the germline ends. In DNA, the CDR3 is TGTGCCAGCAGCCGAGCAGGGGTCGGGGAGCTGTTTTTT. This codes for CASSRAGVGELFF.

The chain uses TRBV19 and TRBJ2-4; a weak D match, TRBD2 (5 bases). Trimming shortened V by 0 bases and J by 6 bases, and 9 bases separated the two germline ends. The CDR3 runs to 14 residues. CDR1 is LNHDA, CDR2 SQIVND, per germline (reference sequence). The DNA of the CDR3 is TGTGCCAGTAGTATAGATTCTAGCCGAAACATTCAGTACTTC. It translates to CASSIDSSRNIQYF.

The J gene is TRBJ2-1, the V gene TRBV4-2, with 9 bases lining up with TRBD2. Germline loops: CDR1 LGHNA, CDR2 YNFKEQ. With V trimmed by 4 bases and J by 9 bases, 7 bases remained unmatched. CDR3 length equals 14 residues. This CDR3 is CASSRSGGRLEQFF. CDR3 DNA: TGTGCCAGCAGCCGGAGCGGGGGGAGACTTGAGCAGTTCTTC.

This clone was seen only once. This chain uses TRBV30 with TRBJ1-1, with a possible D match to TRBD1 (5 bases). There are 13 residues in the CDR3. Germline CDR1 GTSNPN, CDR2 SVGIG (reference sequence). V dropped 4 bases and J dropped 0 bases, with 9 bases sitting between them. CDR3 in amino acids: CAWTPGVNTEAFF. CDR3 DNA sequence: TGTGCCTGGACCCCGGGGGTGAACACTGAAGCTTTCTTT.

This chain links TRBV2 with TRBJ2-1, with D perhaps matching TRBD2 (6 bases). The V end was cut by 5 bases, the J end by 1 base, with 12 bases between. Per germline, CDR1 SNHLY and CDR2 FYNNEI. This CDR3 is built from 15 residues. The CDR3 DNA sequence: TGTGCCAGCAGTCGGGGGACTGCTTCCTACAATGAGCAGTTCTTC. Translated: CASSRGTASYNEQFF.

This chain uses TRBV2 with TRBJ1-1; TRBD1 might be the D (5 bases). The V gene's germline CDR1 is SNHLY and CDR2 FYNNEI. CDR3 length: 13 amino acids. V lost 5 bases and J lost 3, with 10 bases in between. CDR3 bases: TGTGCCAGCAGTTCCCTCAGGGACACTGAAGCTTTCTTT. Protein: CASSSLRDTEAFF.

CDR3 region: CASSQGRGPDYGYTF. In DNA, the CDR3 is TGTGCCAGCAGCCAAGGGAGGGGGCCTGACTATGGCTACACCTTC. The genes are TRBV4-2 and TRBJ1-2; 7 bases are a match to TRBD1. CDR3 length: 15 residues. Germline-derived CDR1 and CDR2 are LGHNA and YNFKEQ. J lost 3 bases, V lost 1 base, and 5 bases had no gene match.

The gene calls are TRBV30 and TRBJ1-1; D is unresolved. The CDR3 is made up of 13 amino acids. Trimming took off 2 bases at V and 5 bases at J, with 12 bases between the two ends. The germline V gene encodes CDR1 GTSNPN and CDR2 SVGIG (reference sequence). CDR3 region: CAWSWVLGTEAFF. The DNA of the CDR3 is TGTGCCTGGAGTTGGGTACTAGGTACTGAAGCTTTCTTT. Based on the CDR3 plus reference TRBV30 and TRBJ1-1, the full variable domain is SQTIHQWPATLVQPVGSPLSLECTVEGTSNPNLYWYRQAAGRGLQLLFYSVGIGQISSEVPQNLSASRPQDRQFILSSKKLLLSDSGFYLCAWSWVLGTEAFFGQGTRLTVV.

The chain carries TRBV5-5 and TRBJ1-4; D not resolved. This CDR3 spans 15 amino acids. The V end lost 2 bases, the J end lost 0 bases, and 8 bases lay between the germline ends. Germline V CDR1 and CDR2: SGHKS, YYEKEE (reference sequence). The DNA for the CDR3 is TGTGCCAGCAGCTTCCAGGATACAACTAATGAAAAACTGTTTTTT. As protein: CASSFQDTTNEKLFF.

This clone was observed a handful of times. The CDR3 spells CASSPLRGANTEAFF. CDR3 bases: TGTGCCAGCAGCCCCCTGCGCGGGGCGAACACTGAAGCTTTCTTT. V usage is TRBV3-1 (or the pseudogene TRBV3-2) and J usage is TRBJ1-1, with D perhaps matching TRBD1 (5 bases). V lost 4 bases, J lost 1 base, and 13 bases lay in between. Looked up from germline, CDR1 is LGHDT and CDR2 is YNNKEL (reference sequence). The CDR3 consists of 15 residues.

The chain combines TRBV29-1 with TRBJ1-1; D call uncertain. The CDR3 runs 13 residues. Germline CDR1 SQVTM, CDR2 ANQGSEA. V shed 7 bases and J shed 6 bases, with 18 bases lying between them. The CDR3 coding sequence is TGCAGCGCCAGAAACCAGGTGCCCGCTGAAGCTTTCTTT. Protein product: CSARNQVPAEAFF.

The J gene is TRBJ1-2, the V gene TRBV19; 7 bases are a match to TRBD1. V was clipped by 7 bases and J by 4 bases; unmatched bases: 9. Germline CDR1 and CDR2: LNHDA and SQIVND (reference sequence). This CDR3 contains 14 residues. The CDR3 sequence: CASTPDRVSYGYTF. CDR3 nucleotides: TGTGCCAGTACCCCTGACAGGGTATCCTATGGCTACACCTTC. The full variable domain, with the rest looked up from reference TRBV19 and TRBJ1-2, is DGGITQSPKYLFRKEGQNVTLSCEQNLNHDAMYWYRQDPGQGLRLIYYSQIVNDFQKGDIAEGYSVSREKKESFPLTVTSAQKNPTAFYLCASTPDRVSYGYTFGSGTRLTVV.

The CDR3 reads CASSEGGPGSNQPQHF. The CDR3 DNA is TGTGCCAGCAGCGAAGGGGGACCAGGTAGCAATCAGCCCCAGCATTTT. The V and J genes are TRBV7-9 and TRBJ1-5; D is possibly TRBD1 (6 bases). The CDR3 covers 16 residues. V was trimmed by 5 bases and J by 0 bases, leaving 14 bases between them. Germline-derived CDR1 and CDR2 are SEHNR and FQNEAQ (reference sequence).

V is TRBV7-9 and J is TRBJ1-4; tentatively, D is TRBD1 (6 bases). The length of the CDR3 is 15 residues. V was clipped by 2 bases and J by 4 bases, with 11 bases between them. In germline, CDR1 is SEHNR, CDR2 FQNEAQ (reference sequence). This CDR3 reads CASSLWQGNNEKLFF. The CDR3 bases are TGTGCCAGCAGCTTATGGCAGGGGAATAATGAAAAACTGTTTTTT.

The rearrangement links TRBV7-2 to TRBJ1-1; a weak D match, TRBD1 (5 bases). CDR1 SGHTA and CDR2 FQGNSA come from the germline V gene. V lost 5 bases and J lost 4, with 14 bases in between. There are 14 residues in the CDR3. Here the CDR3 DNA reads TGTGCCAGCAGCGAAGGACCCCAGGGCACTGAAGCTTTCTTT. This codes for CASSEGPQGTEAFF.

In its sample, this clone was seen a few times. The V call is TRBV2, the J call TRBJ2-7, with 7 bases identical to TRBD1. Germline CDR1 and CDR2: SNHLY and FYNNEI. The V segment lost 8 bases and the J segment 4 bases; nucleotides outside the gene matches: 5. The length of the CDR3 is 12 residues. In DNA form, the CDR3 reads TGTGCCAGCTGGGGACAGTTATACGAGCAGTACTTC. Its protein is CASWGQLYEQYF.

The chain couples TRBV5-6 to TRBJ1-2; 7 bases align to TRBD1. The CDR3 runs 14 residues. Germline lookup yields CDR1 SGHDT and CDR2 YYEEEE. The V segment lost 5 bases and the J segment 2 bases; nucleotides outside the gene matches: 6. The CDR3 loop is CASSSGQSNYGYTF. The CDR3 DNA is TGTGCCAGCAGTTCGGGACAGAGCAACTATGGCTACACCTTC.

The rearrangement joins TRBV5-6 to TRBJ2-2; 9 nucleotides match TRBD1. There are 15 residues in the CDR3. V lost 5 bases, J lost 5 bases, and 7 bases stayed unmatched. The germline gives CDR1 SGHDT, CDR2 YYEEEE. Here the CDR3 reads CASRPNRGRTGELFF. As DNA, the CDR3 is TGTGCCAGCAGACCGAACAGGGGGCGGACCGGGGAGCTGTTTTTT.

V is TRBV5-1 and J is TRBJ2-5; D is perhaps TRBD2 (5 bases). Deletions cut 4 bases from V and 5 bases from J, with 15 bases between. The length of the CDR3 is 14 residues. CDR1 is SGHRS and CDR2 is YFSETQ in the germline V gene. The CDR3 here is CASSPAGRRETQYF. CDR3 bases: TGCGCCAGCAGCCCCGCTGGGAGAAGGGAGACCCAGTACTTC.

The gene calls are TRBV30 and TRBJ1-2; possibly TRBD1 for D (6 bases). Germline assignment: CDR1 GTSNPN and CDR2 SVGIG (reference sequence). V was clipped by 1 base and J by 5 bases, with 14 bases between them. This CDR3 has 14 residues. CDR3 residues: CAWSGAGEWYGYTF. The CDR3 DNA reads as TGTGCCTGGAGTGGGGCAGGGGAATGGTATGGCTACACCTTC.

The V gene is TRBV9, the J gene TRBJ2-6, with TRBD2 matching over 12 bases. The V and J ends lost 3 bases and 2 bases, in that order; junction bases with no gene match: 6. In germline, CDR1 is SGDLS, CDR2 YYNGEE. This CDR3 spans 18 amino acids. DNA for the CDR3: TGTGCCAGCAGCGCCAAGACTAGCGGGGGAACTGGGGCCAACGTCCTGACTTTC. As protein: CASSAKTSGGTGANVLTF.

CDR3 sequence (DNA): TGTGCCAGCAGCTTAGGCCGGGGATCCAATGAGCAGTTCTTC. This codes for CASSLGRGSNEQFF. V is TRBV7-2 and J is TRBJ2-1; maybe TRBD2 (5 bases). V gave up 1 base and J gave up 6 bases, with 10 bases separating them. CDR3 size: 14 residues. CDR1 and CDR2 from the germline V gene are SGHTA and FQGNSA.